The clone carrying this TCR beta chain occurred a few times. The source of the sample is a study of cytomegalovirus exposure and HLA in healthy donors. Use of 60 Vbeta and 13 Jbeta primers characterized the PCR. Sequencing was performed with immunoSEQ multiplex PCR; in TCRdb, only in-frame clones are kept and a portion is missing. The sample shows some 190,000 clones, around 80% of them seen only once. Germline V gene lookup returns CDR1 MDHEN and CDR2 SYDVKM. Trimming pared 1 base from V and 2 bases from J, leaving 11 bases between. The CDR3 runs to 15 residues. The chain recombines TRBV28 with TRBJ1-1; D possibly corresponds to TRBD1 (5 bases). The specimen sequenced was PBMCs. The sequence came from a woman aged 30 to 39 in good health and CMV-seronegative. CDR3 loop: CASSLFPGINTEAFF. The DNA for the CDR3 is TGTGCCAGCAGTTTATTCCCAGGGATCAACACTGAAGCTTTCTTT.